The 13 T cell receptor beta chains in this list originate from one sample, sequenced in a study of a mutant IDH1 vaccine in newly diagnosed glioma. The assay was immunoSEQ multiplex PCR, and TCRdb's table has in-frame clones only and misses some. This table has roughly 28,000 clones, 89% appearing once. Time point reported: week 5, during vaccination. The study gave 300 ug of mutant IDH1 20-mer peptide per vaccine dose, with topical imiquimod. These TCRs' antigens remain unknown. The sequences come from PBMCs, collected from a glioma patient whose treatment included an IDH1 peptide vaccine. The receptors derive from a man aged 18-30 years with glioma.

The V call is TRBV5-1, the J call TRBJ1-1, with 9 bases aligning to TRBD1. CDR3 length: 15 residues. In germline, CDR1 is SGHRS, CDR2 YFSETQ. V shed 3 bases, J shed 3 bases, and the junction held 6 bases outside the gene matches. The CDR3 DNA sequence: TGCGCCAGCAGCTGGGACGACAGGGGGGACACTGAAGCTTTCTTT. Amino acids: CASSWDDRGDTEAFF.

The genes are TRBV5-1 and TRBJ2-1, with a possible D match to TRBD2 (6 bases). The germline CDR1 and CDR2 sequences are SGHRS and YFSETQ. V was pared by 1 base and J by 6 bases, with 8 bases between. This CDR3 has 13 residues. CDR3 sequence: CASSLRGGNEQFF. The CDR3 coding sequence is TGCGCCAGCAGCTTGAGGGGAGGCAATGAGCAGTTCTTC.

The CDR3 DNA is TGTGCCAGCAGCGTAGCGGGGCACTCTGGGGCCAACGTCCTGACTTTC. Encoded protein: CASSVAGHSGANVLTF. The chain uses TRBV9 and TRBJ2-6, with D perhaps given as TRBD1 or TRBD2 (5 bases each). The V and J ends lost 0 bases and 0 bases respectively, with 7 bases between them. CDR3 length equals 16 residues. From germline, CDR1 is SGDLS and CDR2 YYNGEE.

V gene TRBV6-1 combines with J gene TRBJ2-3, with 8 nucleotides matching TRBD1. The CDR3 is 16 residues long. CDR1 is MNHNS and CDR2 is SASEGT in the germline V gene. J lost 1 base, V lost 2 bases, and 5 bases had no gene match. CDR3 protein: CASSEPMGQGTDTQYF. DNA for the CDR3: TGTGCCAGCAGTGAACCCATGGGACAGGGCACAGATACGCAGTATTTT.

The chain links TRBV4-1 to TRBJ2-7, with 12 bases fitting TRBD2. V lost 2 bases, J lost 6 bases, and 8 bases stayed unmatched. The CDR3 has 16 residues. Germline CDR1 and CDR2: MGHRA and YSYEKL. As DNA, the CDR3 is TGCGCCAGCAGCCAACATCTAGCGGGAGGGCCGGGCGAGCAGTACTTC. Translation gives CASSQHLAGGPGEQYF.

V and J are TRBV9 and TRBJ2-6; unclear D gene. Trimming cost V 3 bases and J 0 bases, with 7 bases left between them. CDR3 length: 15 residues. Germline CDR1 reads SGDLS; CDR2 reads YYNGEE. CDR3 bases: TGTGCCAGCAGCGGTGGGTACTCTGGGGCCAACGTCCTGACTTTC. Residues: CASSGGYSGANVLTF.

The chain combines TRBV19 with TRBJ1-1, with TRBD1 matching 9 bases. The CDR3 contains 12 residues. J gave up 4 bases and V 7 bases, and 1 base lay outside the gene matches. CDR1 and CDR2 from the germline V gene are LNHDA and SQIVND (reference sequence). DNA for the CDR3: TGTGCCAGTATGACAGGGGGCACTGAAGCTTTCTTT. It translates to CASMTGGTEAFF.

This chain uses TRBV27 with TRBJ2-6, with no clear D. Trimming removed 5 bases at V and 0 bases at J, with 5 bases between. This CDR3 is 14 amino acids long. Germline lookup yields CDR1 MNHEY and CDR2 SMNVEV (reference sequence). CDR3: CASSPYSGANVLTF. As DNA, the CDR3 is TGTGCCAGCAGTCCCTACTCTGGGGCCAACGTCCTGACTTTC.

The V call is TRBV4-3, the J call TRBJ2-7; 8 bases match TRBD2. The CDR3 contains 15 residues. Per germline, CDR1 LGHNA and CDR2 YSLEER. The V gene end was trimmed by 5 bases and the J gene end by 3 bases; junction bases not matched to a gene: 9. This chain's CDR3 is CASSASGGASYEQYF. DNA for the CDR3: TGCGCCAGCAGCGCGTCGGGGGGGGCAAGCTACGAGCAGTACTTC.

The CDR3 nucleotides are TGCGCCAGCAGCTCCGGGACAGGGCCCTACAATGAGCAGTTCTTC. Protein: CASSSGTGPYNEQFF. V usage is TRBV5-1 and J usage is TRBJ2-1; 9 bases align to TRBD1. The CDR3 loop spans 15 amino acids. The germline gives CDR1 SGHRS, CDR2 YFSETQ. V shed 3 bases, J shed 2 bases, and the junction held 3 bases outside the gene matches.

This clone was seen a few times. J is TRBJ1-1 and V is TRBV4-1; D remains ambiguous. Between the trimmed V and J ends, which lost 1 base and 3 bases, there was a span of 18 bases. CDR1 is MGHRA, CDR2 YSYEKL, per germline. The CDR3 totals 17 residues. This CDR3 is CASSQGPALKGYTEAFF. In DNA form, the CDR3 reads TGCGCCAGCAGCCAAGGTCCCGCCCTTAAAGGTTACACTGAAGCTTTCTTT.

This clone was detected only once. This chain connects TRBV28 to TRBJ2-3; D remains ambiguous. The CDR3 length is 13 residues. The V end was cut by 7 bases, the J end by 3 bases, with 11 bases between. Looked up from germline, CDR1 is MDHEN and CDR2 is SYDVKM. Here the CDR3 reads CASTLFGTDTQYF. CDR3 nucleotide sequence: TGTGCCAGCACGCTTTTCGGGACAGATACGCAGTATTTT.

As DNA, the CDR3 is TGTGCCAGCAGCTTGGGCAGGGAAGAGACCCAGTACTTC. It yields the protein CASSLGREETQYF. V usage is TRBV5-5 and J usage is TRBJ2-5, with a tentative D call TRBD1 (5 bases). The CDR3 is made up of 13 amino acids. Deletions cut 0 bases from V and 3 bases from J, with 6 bases between. From germline, CDR1 is SGHKS and CDR2 YYEKEE (reference sequence).